What follows are 27 T cell receptor beta chains derived from one specimen sequenced in a study of identical twins. TCRdb passed the 5' RACE reads through MiXCR, listing each CDR3 protein once. Of about 280,000 distinct CDR3 sequences in the sample, about 8.1% were seen once. This sample was shared with a second study, whose subject was yellow fever vaccine responses in identical twins.

The sequencing input was memory (CD45RO+) T cells sorted from blood. These receptors were collected from a woman under 30 in good health.

Only a few counts were recorded for this clonotype. CDR3 amino acids: CSARVGTALGTQYF. DNA of the CDR3: TGCAGTGCTAGAGTAGGGACAGCTCTGGGGACCCAGTACTTC. The chain recombines TRBV20-1 with TRBJ2-5, with 7 bases matching TRBD1. V lost 1 base, J lost 7 bases, and 9 bases stayed unmatched. Looked up from germline, CDR1 is DFQATT and CDR2 is SNEGSKA (reference sequence). The CDR3 loop spans 14 amino acids.

The V gene is TRBV7-3, the J gene TRBJ2-3; a possible D gene is TRBD2 (5 bases). The V end was cut by 1 base, the J end by 2 bases, with 7 bases between. This CDR3 is built from 14 residues. Per germline, CDR1 SGHTA and CDR2 FQGTGA. The CDR3 sequence: CASSLNSATDTQYF. CDR3 DNA: TGTGCCAGCAGCTTAAATAGCGCCACAGATACGCAGTATTTT.

The rearrangement joins TRBV6-5 to TRBJ2-7; D is undetermined. CDR1 MNHEY and CDR2 SVGAGI come from the germline V gene. The CDR3 totals 15 residues. Trimming shortened V by 3 bases and J by 0 bases, and 12 bases separated the two germline ends. CDR3 residues: CASSYSQLGSYEQYF. In DNA form, the CDR3 reads TGTGCCAGCAGTTATTCCCAGCTCGGCTCCTACGAGCAGTACTTC.

In nucleotides, the CDR3 is TGCAGTGCTAGGGGAGGGGTCCCAACTAATGAAAAACTGTTTTTT. Its protein is CSARGGVPTNEKLFF. The gene calls are TRBV20-1 and TRBJ1-4; possibly TRBD1 for D (5 bases). Germline loops: CDR1 DFQATT, CDR2 SNEGSKA (reference sequence). The ends were cut back, 3 bases at V and 0 bases at J, with 11 bases in the middle. CDR3 length: 15 amino acids.

This clonotype was recorded many times. The rearrangement uses TRBV20-1 and TRBJ2-2; D gene unclear. The CDR3 consists of 15 residues. The V gene's germline CDR1 is DFQATT and CDR2 SNEGSKA (reference sequence). Trimming stripped 0 bases from V and 8 bases from J, with 16 bases between. CDR3 bases: TGCAGTGCTAGAGAAAGCGATAACTTTGCTGGGGAGCTGTTTTTT. It translates to CSARESDNFAGELFF.

The sample holds a few counts of this clonotype. This chain connects TRBV7-2 to TRBJ2-1; D remains ambiguous. This CDR3 is 12 amino acids long. Trimming pared 4 bases from V and 9 bases from J, leaving 10 bases between. CDR1 is SGHTA and CDR2 is FQGNSA in the germline V gene. The CDR3 DNA reads as TGTGCCAGCAGCTCCAACACAATTGAGCAGTTCTTC. Translating gives CASSSNTIEQFF.

This clonotype was observed many times. The V and J genes are TRBV28 and TRBJ2-1; D gene unclear. The CDR3 sequence is 13 residues long. Germline V CDR1 and CDR2: MDHEN, SYDVKM. V gave up 5 bases and J gave up 2 bases, with 7 bases separating them. The CDR3 protein is CASSTGAYNEQFF. CDR3 in DNA: TGTGCCAGCAGTACTGGAGCCTACAATGAGCAGTTCTTC.

This clonotype was seen ten or more times. This sequence joins TRBV6-1 and TRBJ2-3, with 11 positions matching TRBD2. CDR1 is MNHNS and CDR2 is SASEGT in the germline V gene. This CDR3 spans 15 amino acids. After removal of 3 bases from V and 4 bases from J, the junction contained 3 bases not matched to a gene. CDR3 sequence (DNA): TGTGCCAGCAGTGATTTAGCGGGAGGGCCAGATACGCAGTATTTT. Protein product: CASSDLAGGPDTQYF.

This clonotype was detected ten times or more. The rearrangement uses TRBV20-1 and TRBJ2-5; TRBD2 aligns across 10 bases. The CDR3 has 14 residues. Germline V gene data show CDR1 as DFQATT and CDR2 as SNEGSKA (reference sequence). J gave up 2 bases and V 6 bases, and 6 bases lay outside the gene matches. CDR3 residues: CSATTSGLQETQYF. CDR3 DNA sequence: TGCAGTGCCACGACTAGCGGGCTTCAAGAGACCCAGTACTTC.

This clonotype was detected ten times or more. This chain links TRBV6-5 with TRBJ2-2, with 10 bases identical to TRBD1. The CDR3 runs to 15 residues. With V trimmed by 4 bases and J by 7 bases, 6 bases remained unmatched. Germline-derived CDR1 and CDR2 are MNHEY and SVGAGI. CDR3 amino acids: CASSSRQGADGELFF. CDR3 nucleotide sequence: TGTGCCAGCAGTTCCCGACAGGGGGCTGACGGGGAGCTGTTTTTT.

The V and J genes are TRBV28 and TRBJ2-1, with D possibly being TRBD1 or TRBD2 (5 bases each). Trimming took off 6 bases at V and 7 bases at J, with 28 bases between the two ends. The CDR3 runs 18 residues. From germline, CDR1 is MDHEN and CDR2 SYDVKM. CDR3 DNA sequence: TGTGCCAGCAGGCTCTCCGGCGCCTATTATAAGGGACGAAATGAGCAGTTCTTC. Translating gives CASRLSGAYYKGRNEQFF.

The chain employs TRBV5-4 and TRBJ1-2, with a possible D match to TRBD1 (5 bases). The CDR3 consists of 15 residues. With 6 bases removed from V and 4 bases from J, the gap between germline ends came to 19 bases. Looked up from germline, CDR1 is SGHNT and CDR2 is YYREEE (reference sequence). CDR3 sequence: CASTMGQTPFYGYTF. CDR3 coding DNA: TGTGCCAGCACCATGGGGCAGACTCCCTTCTATGGCTACACCTTC.

The chain carries TRBV7-9 and TRBJ2-7, with D unresolved. This CDR3 region has 12 residues. V was pared by 0 bases and J by 6 bases, with 6 bases between. The germline V gene has CDR1 SEHNR and CDR2 FQNEAQ (reference sequence). The CDR3 DNA reads as TGTGCCAGCAGCTTAGCTGGGTTCGAGCAGTACGTC. Protein product: CASSLAGFEQYV.

This clonotype was seen ten or more times. The chain carries TRBV2 and TRBJ1-4; no firm D call. CDR1 SNHLY and CDR2 FYNNEI come from the germline V gene. V was clipped by 10 bases and J by 5 bases, with 14 bases between them. CDR3 length: 13 amino acids. CDR3: CAISPSPNEKLFF. CDR3 nucleotide sequence: TGTGCCATCTCGCCCAGCCCAAATGAAAAACTGTTTTTT.

This clonotype was detected many times. The chain uses TRBV25-1 and TRBJ2-2; no clear D gene. The germline gives CDR1 MGHDK, CDR2 SYGVNS. With 7 bases removed from V and 6 bases from J, the gap between germline ends came to 9 bases. The CDR3 is made up of 12 amino acids. CDR3 amino acids: CASNPESGELFF. DNA for the CDR3: TGTGCCAGCAACCCCGAGTCCGGGGAGCTGTTTTTT.

This clonotype was recorded many times. The CDR3: CASRLTGGLNTGELFF. CDR3 nucleotides: TGTGCCAGCAGATTAACAGGGGGCCTTAACACCGGGGAGCTGTTTTTT. The chain is built from TRBV12-3 or TRBV12-4 and TRBJ2-2; TRBD1 matches at 9 bases. V shed 6 bases and J 2 bases; nucleotides not matched to a gene: 7. This CDR3 has 16 amino acids.

This clonotype was observed a few times. The rearrangement links TRBV27 to TRBJ1-5, with 8 bases lining up with TRBD1. The germline V gene has CDR1 MNHEY and CDR2 SMNVEV (reference sequence). V lost 5 bases to trimming and J lost 1 base; unmatched junction nucleotides: 4. This CDR3 has 15 amino acids. Here the CDR3 reads CASSPWTGSNQPQHF. The CDR3 region has the DNA TGTGCCAGCAGTCCTTGGACAGGGAGCAATCAGCCCCAGCATTTT.

This clonotype has ten or more counts. The chain recombines TRBV29-1 with TRBJ1-1, with a possible D match to TRBD1 (6 bases). This CDR3 is 18 amino acids long. Germline V gene data show CDR1 as SQVTM and CDR2 as ANQGSEA. Trimming removed 0 bases at V and 7 bases at J, with 27 bases between. The CDR3 DNA reads TGCAGCGTTGAAGATCGGGAGTTGACACAGGGTATGTGGGGTGAAGCTTTCTTT. The encoded protein is CSVEDRELTQGMWGEAFF.

The chain is built from TRBV7-9 and TRBJ2-3, with D perhaps TRBD2 (5 bases). Germline CDR1 is SEHNR and CDR2 is FQNEAQ (reference sequence). The CDR3 runs to 14 residues. V was pared by 3 bases and J by 4 bases, with 11 bases between. CDR3 in DNA: TGTGCCAGCAGCTTGGGAGCGCTTTCAGATACGCAGTATTTT. Encoded protein: CASSLGALSDTQYF.

This clonotype occurred many times. This sequence joins TRBV6-5 and TRBJ2-1, with TRBD1 matching 7 bases. The V segment lost 2 bases and the J segment 2 bases; nucleotides outside the gene matches: 3. Per the germline V gene, CDR1 is MNHEY and CDR2 is SVGAGI. This CDR3 has 15 amino acids. The DNA for the CDR3 is TGTGCCAGCAGTTACGACAGGGTGGCCTACAATGAGCAGTTCTTC. Encoded protein: CASSYDRVAYNEQFF.

The chain employs TRBV20-1 and TRBJ2-3, with D uncertain. Germline lookup yields CDR1 DFQATT and CDR2 SNEGSKA (reference sequence). The CDR3 runs to 14 residues. The V gene lost 6 bases and the J gene lost 0 bases, with 13 bases spanning the gap. The CDR3 DNA reads TGCAGTGCCATCGGTCTAGATAGCACAGATACGCAGTATTTT. This gives the protein CSAIGLDSTDTQYF.

A few counts support this clonotype. The chain combines TRBV11-2 with TRBJ2-5; TRBD1 matches at 8 bases. CDR1 and CDR2 from the germline V gene are SGHAT and FQNNGV. V dropped 5 bases and J dropped 1; count of bases not matched to a gene: 6. CDR3 length: 15 amino acids. DNA of the CDR3: TGTGCCAGCAGCCTCAGGACAGGGTTCCAAGAGACCCAGTACTTC. Its protein is CASSLRTGFQETQYF.

The chain is built from TRBV7-9 and TRBJ2-1; no firm D call. This CDR3 spans 15 amino acids. V was trimmed by 3 bases and J by 0 bases, leaving 9 bases between them. CDR1 SEHNR and CDR2 FQNEAQ come from the germline V gene (reference sequence). DNA of the CDR3: TGTGCCAGCAGCTTTACGGTCCCCTCCTACAATGAGCAGTTCTTC. This gives the protein CASSFTVPSYNEQFF.

In the case of this clonotype: A much larger clone lies a single base off, so this may be a read error. V is TRBV7-2 and J is TRBJ2-3; maybe TRBD2 (6 bases). The CDR3 is 15 amino acids. Germline CDR1 is SGHTA and CDR2 is FQGNSA. As DNA, the CDR3 is TGTGCCAGCAGCTTAAAGGCGGGGACGACAGATACGCGGTATTTT. This sequence encodes CASSLKAGTTDTRYF. The whole variable domain, remainder taken from reference TRBV7-2 and TRBJ2-3, is GAGVSQSPSNKVTEKGKDVELRCDPISGHTALYWYRQSLGQGLEFLIYFQGNSAPDKSGLPSDRFSAERTGGSVSTLTIQRTQQEDSAVYLCASSLKAGTTDTRYFGPGTRLTVL.

The sample holds many counts of this clonotype. V usage is TRBV12-3 or TRBV12-4 and J usage is TRBJ1-5; unclear D gene. The ends were cut back, 4 bases at V and 6 bases at J, with 13 bases in the middle. This CDR3 contains 14 residues. CDR3 amino acids: CASSSPVPGQPQHF. CDR3 in DNA: TGTGCCAGCAGTTCCCCGGTCCCGGGTCAGCCCCAGCATTTT.

This clonotype was picked up many times. The rearrangement joins TRBV7-9 to TRBJ1-2, with 7 bases that match TRBD1. There are 13 residues in the CDR3. J was trimmed by 4 bases and V by 3 bases; bases with no gene match: 2. The germline CDR1 and CDR2 sequences are SEHNR and FQNEAQ (reference sequence). The CDR3 loop reads CASSFGTAYGYTF. The DNA for the CDR3 is TGTGCCAGCAGCTTCGGGACAGCCTATGGCTACACCTTC.

The CDR3 here is CASRPRTDSRGVGYGYTF. The CDR3 DNA reads TGTGCCAGCAGGCCCCGCACGGACAGTCGGGGGGTTGGGTATGGCTACACCTTC. This chain joins TRBV5-5 and TRBJ1-2; D might be TRBD1 (6 bases). Trimming removed 5 bases from V and 5 bases from J, with 28 bases in between. The CDR3 length is 18 residues. Germline V gene data show CDR1 as SGHKS and CDR2 as YYEKEE (reference sequence).